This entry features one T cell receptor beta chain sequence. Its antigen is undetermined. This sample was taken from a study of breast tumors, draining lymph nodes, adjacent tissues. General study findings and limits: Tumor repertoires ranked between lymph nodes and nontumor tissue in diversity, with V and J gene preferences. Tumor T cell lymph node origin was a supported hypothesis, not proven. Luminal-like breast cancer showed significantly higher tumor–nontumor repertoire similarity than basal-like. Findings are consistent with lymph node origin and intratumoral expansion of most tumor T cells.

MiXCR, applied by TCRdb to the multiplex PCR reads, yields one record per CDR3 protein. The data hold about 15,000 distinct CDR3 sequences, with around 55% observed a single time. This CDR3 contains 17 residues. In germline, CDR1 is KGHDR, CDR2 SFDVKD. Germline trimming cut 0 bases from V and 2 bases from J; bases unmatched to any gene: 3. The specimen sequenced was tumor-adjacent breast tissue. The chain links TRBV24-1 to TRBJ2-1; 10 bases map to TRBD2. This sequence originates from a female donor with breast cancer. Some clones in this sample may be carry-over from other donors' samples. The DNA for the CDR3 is TGTGCCACCAGTGATTTGCCTACTAGCGGGACCTACAATGAGCAGTTCTTC. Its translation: CATSDLPTSGTYNEQFF.